These 32 T cell receptor beta chains were sequenced from one sample in a study of T-cell reconstitution after alpha-beta-depleted transplantation in children. A TCRbeta library incorporating unique molecular identifiers was prepared. MiXCR, run by TCRdb on the PCR reads, gives a single entry per CDR3 protein. The sample has about 580,000 distinct CDR3 sequences; about 21% are singletons. Sequences were derived from PBMCs, mostly from graft donor cells, sampled 360 days after TCRalphabeta/CD19-depleted stem cell transplant. These TCRs come from a boy younger than two who had a stem cell transplant for acute myeloid leukemia, so the T cells may come from the graft donor.

This chain joins TRBV5-1 and TRBJ2-7, with TRBD2 matching 9 bases. From germline, CDR1 is SGHRS and CDR2 YFSETQ. V shed 0 bases, J shed 4 bases, and the junction held 2 bases outside the gene matches. CDR3 length: 14 amino acids. The CDR3 nucleotides read TGCGCCAGCAGCTTGGCAGCGGGGGGTTACGAGCAGTACTTC. This translates into CASSLAAGGYEQYF.

V and J are TRBV4-3 and TRBJ2-3; 15 bases match TRBD2. The CDR3 length is 15 residues. Germline CDR1 and CDR2: LGHNA and YSLEER. V trimming: 4 bases; J trimming: 6 bases; junction bases outside the gene matches: 2. The CDR3 region is CASSRGTSGGDTQYF. The CDR3, as DNA: TGCGCCAGCAGCCGAGGGACTAGCGGGGGGGATACGCAGTATTTT.

This clonotype was counted only a few times. The rearrangement uses TRBV29-1 and TRBJ2-1; 12 bases map to TRBD1. Trimming at V came to 4 bases and at J to 3 bases, leaving 7 bases not matched to a gene. This CDR3 is 16 amino acids long. Germline CDR1 and CDR2: SQVTM and ANQGSEA. The CDR3 bases are TGCAGCGTTGGGGACAGGGGGCCCTCTATCTACAATGAGCAGTTCTTC. This translates into CSVGDRGPSIYNEQFF.

This clonotype was recorded many times. The chain is built from TRBV27 and TRBJ2-3; 7 positions agree with TRBD1. With V trimmed by 2 bases and J by 2 bases, 7 bases remained unmatched. Per germline, CDR1 MNHEY and CDR2 SMNVEV (reference sequence). The CDR3 runs to 16 residues. The CDR3 nucleotides read TGTGCCAGCAGTTTAACCGGGACAGCTCACACAGATACGCAGTATTTT. Translated: CASSLTGTAHTDTQYF.

This clonotype was recorded only once. V and J are TRBV24-1 and TRBJ2-1, with D tentatively TRBD1 (6 bases). V was trimmed by 4 bases and J by 4 bases, leaving 16 bases between them. The V gene's germline CDR1 is KGHDR and CDR2 SFDVKD. The length of the CDR3 is 16 residues. This chain's CDR3 is CATSELGATDYNEQFF. The CDR3 DNA reads TGTGCCACCAGTGAGTTGGGGGCGACAGATTACAATGAGCAGTTCTTC.

This clonotype was detected many times. V is TRBV29-1 and J is TRBJ2-7; 9 bases agree with TRBD2. The trim removed 4 bases at V and 4 bases at J, leaving 2 bases unmatched. Germline lookup yields CDR1 SQVTM and CDR2 ANQGSEA. The CDR3 totals 12 residues. The CDR3 loop is CSVVLAGYEQYF. CDR3 in DNA: TGCAGCGTTGTGCTAGCGGGGTACGAGCAGTACTTC.

V gene TRBV6-2 or TRBV6-3 combines with J gene TRBJ2-7; no clear D. Germline V gives CDR1 MNHEY, CDR2 SVGEGT. The V gene lost 1 base and the J gene lost 4 bases, with 5 bases spanning the gap. The CDR3 totals 12 residues. The CDR3 sequence is CASSYWGYEQYF. CDR3 nucleotide sequence: TGTGCCAGCAGTTACTGGGGTTACGAGCAGTACTTC.

V gene TRBV6-1 combines with J gene TRBJ1-2, with a weak D call TRBD1 (6 bases). Germline CDR1 reads MNHNS; CDR2 reads SASEGT. V lost 10 bases, J lost 1 base, and 16 bases lay in between. The CDR3 runs to 14 residues. The CDR3 DNA reads TGTGCCACCCGCGGGGGGCTTTTTAACTATGGCTACACCTTC. It encodes CATRGGLFNYGYTF.

A few counts support this clonotype. This sequence joins TRBV4-3 and TRBJ2-7; D unclear. CDR3 length: 13 amino acids. From germline, CDR1 is LGHNA and CDR2 YSLEER. V lost 4 bases, J lost 3 bases, and 10 bases lay in between. CDR3 nucleotides: TGCGCCAGCAGCCCGGCGATAGACTACGAGCAGTACTTC. It codes for CASSPAIDYEQYF.

The J gene is TRBJ2-1, the V gene TRBV6-5; no firm D call. The V end was cut by 0 bases, the J end by 2 bases, with 11 bases between. Germline V CDR1 and CDR2: MNHEY, SVGAGI. The CDR3 runs to 16 residues. CDR3 sequence: CASSYSIGIPYNEQFF. CDR3 nucleotide sequence: TGTGCCAGCAGTTACTCGATAGGGATTCCCTACAATGAGCAGTTCTTC.

V and J are TRBV20-1 and TRBJ1-5; D is perhaps TRBD1 (6 bases). The V end was cut by 2 bases, the J end by 7 bases, with 15 bases between. The germline V gene has CDR1 DFQATT and CDR2 SNEGSKA (reference sequence). The CDR3 extends over 14 amino acids. The CDR3 spells CSARRGEGSQPQHF. The CDR3 DNA sequence: TGCAGTGCTAGAAGGGGGGAGGGAAGCCAGCCCCAGCATTTT.

The sample holds many counts of this clonotype. The V and J genes are TRBV20-1 and TRBJ1-2, with TRBD1 matching 8 bases. From germline, CDR1 is DFQATT and CDR2 SNEGSKA (reference sequence). The V and J ends lost 0 bases and 6 bases, in that order; junction bases with no gene match: 9. This CDR3 has 15 amino acids. In DNA form, the CDR3 reads TGCAGTGCTAGAGATAGGTGGCAGGGGGCTAATGGCTACACCTTC. The encoded protein is CSARDRWQGANGYTF.

Many counts were recorded for this clonotype. The chain carries TRBV20-1 and TRBJ1-1, with D perhaps TRBD1 (5 bases). In germline, CDR1 is DFQATT, CDR2 SNEGSKA (reference sequence). The ends were cut back, 3 bases at V and 0 bases at J, with 14 bases in the middle. The CDR3 consists of 15 residues. CDR3 sequence reads: CSARAGLVMNTEAFF. The CDR3 DNA follows: TGCAGTGCTAGGGCAGGGCTCGTAATGAACACTGAAGCTTTCTTT.

This clonotype was counted ten times or more. The chain recombines TRBV20-1 with TRBJ2-1, with 10 positions matching TRBD1. The CDR3 has 14 amino acids. Germline V gene lookup returns CDR1 DFQATT and CDR2 SNEGSKA (reference sequence). V trimming: 5 bases; J trimming: 7 bases; junction bases outside the gene matches: 8. CDR3 in DNA: TGCAGTGCTGGGGACAGGGGTTCAAAGAATGAGCAGTTCTTC. Its protein product is CSAGDRGSKNEQFF.

This clonotype was detected ten times or more. The CDR3 protein is CASSLVVYDTQYF. As DNA, the CDR3 is TGTGCCAGCAGTTTAGTAGTATATGATACGCAGTATTTT. V gene TRBV12-3 or TRBV12-4 combines with J gene TRBJ2-3; D remains unclear. This CDR3 region has 13 residues. V was pared by 1 base and J by 6 bases, with 8 bases between.

This clonotype was recorded a few times. This chain uses TRBV24-1 with TRBJ2-3; 9 bases line up with TRBD2. V lost 2 bases, J lost 3 bases, and 5 bases stayed unmatched. Per the germline V gene, CDR1 is KGHDR and CDR2 is SFDVKD. The CDR3 totals 16 residues. The CDR3 protein is CATSDSRLAVTDTQYF. CDR3 DNA sequence: TGTGCCACCAGTGATTCTCGACTAGCGGTGACAGATACGCAGTATTTT.

This clonotype was recorded many times. The genes are TRBV5-1 and TRBJ1-3; a possible D gene is TRBD1 (6 bases). The ends were cut back, 8 bases at V and 3 bases at J, with 18 bases in the middle. The CDR3 runs 15 residues. Germline CDR1 and CDR2: SGHRS and YFSETQ. CDR3 sequence (DNA): TGCGCCAGTGGAGACAGGCCCGGGGGTGGAAACACCATATATTTT. Translation gives CASGDRPGGGNTIYF.

The chain employs TRBV15 and TRBJ2-1; 9 positions match TRBD2. The CDR3 contains 16 residues. V shed 8 bases and J 0 bases; nucleotides not matched to a gene: 8. The germline V gene has CDR1 LNHNV and CDR2 YYDKDF (reference sequence). CDR3 sequence reads: CATWLRGGSSYNEQFF. The CDR3 DNA reads as TGTGCCACCTGGCTGCGGGGGGGGAGCTCCTACAATGAGCAGTTCTTC.

This clonotype was observed a few times. V and J are TRBV12-3 or TRBV12-4 and TRBJ2-7; TRBD1 is a possible D gene (5 bases). The CDR3 runs 13 residues. With 8 bases removed from V and 0 bases from J, the gap between germline ends came to 11 bases. CDR3 sequence: CASSRVASYEQYF. CDR3 bases: TGTGCCAGCTCCAGGGTCGCCTCCTACGAGCAGTACTTC.

This clonotype showed up just a few times. The chain employs TRBV20-1 and TRBJ2-7; perhaps TRBD2 as D (6 bases). Per germline, CDR1 DFQATT and CDR2 SNEGSKA (reference sequence). Trimming removed 0 bases at V and 1 base at J, with 13 bases between. The CDR3 consists of 15 residues. The CDR3 spells CSARDLRGRSYEQYV. CDR3 nucleotide sequence: TGCAGTGCTAGAGATTTGCGGGGAAGGTCCTACGAGCAGTACGTC.

DNA for the CDR3: TGTGCCAGCAGTTCTAATGAGCAGTTCTTC. Encoded protein: CASSSNEQFF. V and J are TRBV28 and TRBJ2-1; no clear D gene. The CDR3 totals 10 residues. V lost 4 bases to trimming and J lost 7 bases, with 2 bases between them. Per the germline V gene, CDR1 is MDHEN and CDR2 is SYDVKM. Looking up the rest from reference TRBV28 and TRBJ2-1 gives the full variable domain: DVKVTQSSRYLVKRTGEKVFLECVQDMDHENMFWYRQDPGLGLRLIYFSYDVKMKEKGDIPEGYSVSREKKERFSLILESASTNQTSMYLCASSSNEQFFGPGTRLTVL.

This clonotype was observed many times. The rearrangement uses TRBV12-3 or TRBV12-4 and TRBJ1-1, with D possibly matching TRBD1 (6 bases). The V end was cut by 6 bases, the J end by 0 bases, with 11 bases between. The CDR3 length is 14 residues. In DNA, the CDR3 is TGTGCCAGCAGGCGACAGGAAATGAACACTGAAGCTTTCTTT. Residues: CASRRQEMNTEAFF.

The gene calls are TRBV5-1 and TRBJ2-2, with D possibly TRBD2 on 5 matching bases. Trimming left V 4 bases short and J 4 bases short, with 14 bases between. Germline V CDR1 and CDR2: SGHRS, YFSETQ. The CDR3 consists of 15 residues. CDR3 nucleotide sequence: TGCGCCAGCAGCGTTGCCGGGATCGCCACCGGGGAGCTGTTTTTT. This codes for CASSVAGIATGELFF.

The J gene is TRBJ2-7, the V gene TRBV4-3, with a tentative D call TRBD1 (5 bases). Germline V CDR1 and CDR2: LGHNA, YSLEER. Trimming cost V 2 bases and J 4 bases, with 15 bases left between them. The length of the CDR3 is 15 residues. The CDR3, as DNA: TGCGCCAGCAGCCAAAGGCGTCAGGGCCTTTACGAGCAGTACTTC. Translated: CASSQRRQGLYEQYF.

This clonotype was seen a handful of times. The chain combines TRBV20-1 with TRBJ2-1; D is uncertain. V lost 1 base and J lost 9, with 13 bases in between. Germline-derived CDR1 and CDR2 are DFQATT and SNEGSKA (reference sequence). The CDR3 consists of 13 residues. The CDR3 DNA follows: TGCAGTGCTAGAGTATCAGGTCTGGGTGAGCAGTTCTTC. It codes for CSARVSGLGEQFF.

There are many counts of this clonotype. V gene TRBV28 combines with J gene TRBJ1-3; D possibly corresponds to TRBD1 (6 bases). The CDR3 covers 16 residues. The germline CDR1 and CDR2 sequences are MDHEN and SYDVKM. Trimming stripped 6 bases from V and 2 bases from J, with 17 bases between. CDR3 bases: TGTGCCAGCAGCTGGGGAAGGGGGGTTACTGGAAACACCATATATTTT. Its protein product is CASSWGRGVTGNTIYF.

This clonotype was seen more than once but under ten times. This chain connects TRBV6-2 or TRBV6-3 to TRBJ2-5, with 9 bases fitting TRBD2. V lost 5 bases, J lost 6 bases, and 7 bases stayed unmatched. This CDR3 is 14 amino acids long. Germline V gene sequence: CDR1 MNHEY, CDR2 SVGEGT. The CDR3 spells CASSIGTSLQTQYF. CDR3 DNA: TGTGCCAGCAGTATCGGGACTAGCTTGCAGACCCAGTACTTC.

This clonotype was observed at least ten times. This chain links TRBV7-9 with TRBJ2-2, with D perhaps matching TRBD2 (6 bases). With 5 bases removed from V and 1 base from J, the gap between germline ends came to 35 bases. This CDR3 is built from 23 residues. The germline CDR1 and CDR2 sequences are SEHNR and FQNEAQ (reference sequence). The CDR3 spells CASSDIWFPRDLLNRVNTGELFF. Here the CDR3 DNA reads TGTGCCAGCAGCGACATTTGGTTTCCGCGGGACCTCTTAAACCGGGTGAACACCGGGGAGCTGTTTTTT.

The table lists this clonotype with a few counts. The chain joins TRBV6-6 to TRBJ1-2; D is unclear. CDR3 length equals 12 residues. The V gene's germline CDR1 is MNHNY and CDR2 SVGAGI (reference sequence). With 8 bases removed from V and 8 bases from J, the gap between germline ends came to 15 bases. This CDR3 is CASLSGLLGYTF. CDR3 coding DNA: TGTGCCAGCCTTTCAGGACTTCTCGGCTACACCTTC.

Many counts were recorded for this clonotype. The chain couples TRBV10-3 to TRBJ2-7, with 7 bases fitting TRBD2. The CDR3 spans 15 residues. Germline V gives CDR1 ENHRY, CDR2 SYGVKD. V lost 11 bases to trimming and J lost 0 bases; unmatched junction nucleotides: 13. In DNA, the CDR3 is TGTGCCTTTTTCGGGGGGAACAAGAGCTCCTACGAGCAGTACGTC. This gives the protein CAFFGGNKSSYEQYV.

There are many counts of this clonotype. J is TRBJ2-6 and V is TRBV24-1; D possibly corresponds to TRBD1 (6 bases). Between the trimmed V and J ends, which lost 4 bases and 0 bases, there was a span of 15 bases. The germline V gene has CDR1 KGHDR and CDR2 SFDVKD. This CDR3 is 18 amino acids long. This CDR3 reads CATSEADSPYSGANVLTF. CDR3 DNA: TGTGCCACCAGTGAGGCGGACAGTCCCTACTCTGGGGCCAACGTCCTGACTTTC.

This clonotype was counted once. The V gene is TRBV4-3, the J gene TRBJ2-1; 7 bases fit TRBD2. Germline values: CDR1 LGHNA, CDR2 YSLEER. The CDR3 consists of 17 residues. Trimming cost V 1 base and J 6 bases; bases outside gene matches: 12. CDR3 protein: CASSQGGIRTSINEQFF. CDR3 in DNA: TGCGCCAGCAGCCAAGGGGGGATCAGGACTAGTATCAATGAGCAGTTCTTC.